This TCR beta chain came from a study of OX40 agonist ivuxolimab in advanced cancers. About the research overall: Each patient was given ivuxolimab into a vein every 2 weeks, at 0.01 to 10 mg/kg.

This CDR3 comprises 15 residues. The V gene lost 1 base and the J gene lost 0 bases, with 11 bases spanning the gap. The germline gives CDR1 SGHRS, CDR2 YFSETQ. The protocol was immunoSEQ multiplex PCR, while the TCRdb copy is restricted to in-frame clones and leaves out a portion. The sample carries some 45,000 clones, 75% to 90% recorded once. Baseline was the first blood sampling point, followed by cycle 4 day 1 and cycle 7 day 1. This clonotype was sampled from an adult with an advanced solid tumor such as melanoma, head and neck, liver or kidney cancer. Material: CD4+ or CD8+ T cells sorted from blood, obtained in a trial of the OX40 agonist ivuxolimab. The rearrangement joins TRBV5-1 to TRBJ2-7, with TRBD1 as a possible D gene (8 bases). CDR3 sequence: CASSLTGGASYEQYF. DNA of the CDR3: TGCGCCAGCAGCTTGACAGGGGGGGCCTCCTACGAGCAGTACTTC.